The 5 T cell receptor beta chains below come from one sample, sequenced in a study of T cells after yellow fever vaccination. TCRdb reanalysed the 5' RACE reads using MiXCR and keeps one entry per CDR3 protein. The sample includes tens of thousands of distinct CDR3 sequences, around 7% seen only once; the top ten take approximately 29%. Sequencing was performed on CD8+ T cells sorted from PBMCs, taken 10 to 11 days after the first yellow fever vaccination. The receptors derive from a man aged 18 to 30 who received the YFV17D yellow fever vaccine.

The rearrangement uses TRBV6-1 and TRBJ1-1; D not resolved. Per germline, CDR1 MNHNS and CDR2 SASEGT. This CDR3 region has 13 residues. Trimming took off 7 bases at V and 4 bases at J, with 13 bases between the two ends. CDR3 DNA: TGTGCCAGCATCTTTCGTGCGGGCACTGAAGCTTTCTTT. This sequence encodes CASIFRAGTEAFF.

For this clonotype: Being one base from a much bigger clone, this may be a read error. The CDR3 region has the DNA TGTGCCAGCAGTGAATACGCAGGGGACAAACAGCCCCAGCATTTT. This sequence encodes CASSEYAGDKQPQHF. The J gene is TRBJ1-5, the V gene TRBV25-1; D might be TRBD1 (6 bases). The CDR3 spans 15 residues. Germline CDR1 and CDR2: MGHDK and SYGVNS. With 0 bases removed from V and 7 bases from J, the gap between germline ends came to 13 bases. The full variable domain, with the rest looked up from reference TRBV25-1 and TRBJ1-5, is EADIYQTPRYLVIGTGKKITLECSQTMGHDKMYWYQQDPGMELHLIHYSYGVNSTEKGDLSSESTVSRIRTEHFPLTLESARPSHTSQYLCASSEYAGDKQPQHFGDGTRLSIL.

In its sample, this clonotype was seen a few times. This chain uses TRBV2 with TRBJ2-2, with 8 bases matching TRBD2. After removal of 7 bases from V and 0 bases from J, the junction contained 10 bases not matched to a gene. The CDR3 totals 17 residues. Germline CDR1 SNHLY, CDR2 FYNNEI. As DNA, the CDR3 is TGTGCCAGCACTGATTCGGGAGGGACTACGAACACCGGGGAGCTGTTTTTT. It translates to CASTDSGGTTNTGELFF. The entire variable domain, with the rest obtained from reference TRBV2 and TRBJ2-2, is as follows: EPEVTQTPSHQVTQMGQEVILRCVPISNHLYFYWYRQILGQKVEFLVSFYNNEISEKSEIFDDQFSVERPDGSNFTLKIRSTKLEDSAMYFCASTDSGGTTNTGELFFGEGSRLTVL.

There are many counts of this clonotype. V is TRBV6-5 and J is TRBJ1-2; possibly TRBD1 for D (5 bases). The CDR3 runs to 13 residues. The germline V gene encodes CDR1 MNHEY and CDR2 SVGAGI. V was shortened by 2 bases and J by 4 bases, with 8 bases between the two germline ends. This chain's CDR3 is CASSYGGLYGYTF. The CDR3 DNA reads as TGTGCCAGCAGTTACGGGGGTCTCTATGGCTACACCTTC.

Ten or more counts support this clonotype. The chain links TRBV6-5 to TRBJ2-1; no definite D call. The CDR3 sequence is 15 residues long. Trimming stripped 9 bases from V and 6 bases from J, with 21 bases between. Germline lookup yields CDR1 MNHEY and CDR2 SVGAGI. In DNA, the CDR3 is TGTGCCAGTTCCCCGGCACTACCGGTAATCAATGAGCAGTTCTTC. The encoded protein is CASSPALPVINEQFF.